The entry below describes one T cell receptor beta chain. The antigen remains undetermined. Per germline, CDR1 SGHAT and CDR2 FQNNGV. The V and J ends lost 1 base and 8 bases respectively, with 26 bases between them. The CDR3 length is 18 residues. TCRdb used MiXCR to reprocess the reads, holding one entry per CDR3 protein. The data contain about 37,000 distinct CDR3 sequences, just over 50% of them singletons. This sample stems from a study of T cell repertoires in cytomegalovirus infection. Study details: Public TCR beta signatures marked donors with CMV infection and the matching HLA.

Study outcomes and limitations: People with CMV and the relevant HLA were identified by cumulative public TCR beta family frequency. HLA-C-restricted CMV-specific TCR beta clonotypes were dominant in the ex vivo response.

The sequences come from CD8+ T cells from cultured PBMCs, collected from culture after CMV antigen stimulation. This chain uses TRBV11-2 with TRBJ1-2, with TRBD1 as a possible D gene (6 bases). This receptor was taken from a human donor in good health (CMV status not recorded). Some clones in this sample may be carry-over from other donors' samples. CDR3 sequence reads: CASSLAHGRWTSGAGYTF. The CDR3 DNA is TGTGCCAGCAGCTTAGCACACGGCCGCTGGACCTCAGGGGCGGGCTACACCTTC.